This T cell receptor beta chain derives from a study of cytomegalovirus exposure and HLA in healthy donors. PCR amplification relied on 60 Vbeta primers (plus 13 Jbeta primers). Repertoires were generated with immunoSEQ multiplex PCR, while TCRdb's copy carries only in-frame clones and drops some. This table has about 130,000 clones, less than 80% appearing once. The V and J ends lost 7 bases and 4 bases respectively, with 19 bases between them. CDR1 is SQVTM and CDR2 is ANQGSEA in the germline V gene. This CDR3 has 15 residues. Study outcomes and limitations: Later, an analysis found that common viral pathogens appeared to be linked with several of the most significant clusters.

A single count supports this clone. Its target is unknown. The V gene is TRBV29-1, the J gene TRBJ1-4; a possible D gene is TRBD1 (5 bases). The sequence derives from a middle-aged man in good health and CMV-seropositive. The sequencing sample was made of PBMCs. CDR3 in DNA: TGCAGCGGGGGGGTATTAGGGACCCGTAATGAAAAACTGTTTTTT. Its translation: CSGGVLGTRNEKLFF. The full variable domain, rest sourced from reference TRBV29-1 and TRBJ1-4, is SAVISQKPSRDICQRGTSLTIQCQVDSQVTMMFWYRQQPGQSLTLIATANQGSEATYESGFVIDKFPISRPNLTFSTLTVSNMSPEDSSIYLCSGGVLGTRNEKLFFGSGTQLSVL.